These 5 T cell receptor beta chains originate from one sample sequenced in a study of T cell changes during pregnancy in multiple sclerosis. The table came from immunoSEQ multiplex PCR; TCRdb's copy has only in-frame clones and leaves some out. The sample includes 60,000 to 85,000 clones, about 94% seen only once; the top ten take about 0.5%. The sequences come from peripheral blood, collected in the third trimester of pregnancy. All receptors come from a female donor with multiple sclerosis, enrolled in a pregnancy study.

The CDR3 bases are TGTGCCAGCAGGACAGGGGACTATGGCTACACCTTC. Translated, it gives CASRTGDYGYTF. The genes are TRBV6-6 and TRBJ1-2, with 8 bases fitting TRBD1. Germline CDR1 and CDR2: MNHNY and SVGAGI (reference sequence). The CDR3 has 12 amino acids. The V gene end was trimmed by 6 bases and the J gene end by 3 bases; junction bases not matched to a gene: 0.

V and J are TRBV19 and TRBJ2-1, with 7 bases fitting TRBD2. With 3 bases clipped from V and 10 bases from J, the junction kept 9 bases outside the gene matches. CDR1 is LNHDA, CDR2 SQIVND, per germline (reference sequence). This CDR3 has 14 residues. CDR3 region: CASSIQYNGGEQFF. The CDR3 DNA reads as TGTGCCAGTAGTATCCAATATAACGGGGGGGAGCAGTTCTTC.

The V and J genes are TRBV7-2 and TRBJ2-3; the match to TRBD1 covers 10 bases. V lost 1 base, J lost 3 bases, and 4 bases stayed unmatched. The CDR3 extends over 16 amino acids. Germline values: CDR1 SGHTA, CDR2 FQGNSA. The DNA for the CDR3 is TGTGCCAGCAGCTTAGGGCCGGGACAGGGGACAGATACGCAGTATTTT. It yields the protein CASSLGPGQGTDTQYF.

The rearrangement links TRBV5-3 to TRBJ2-5, with 8 bases identical to TRBD1. TRBV5-3 is placed among ORFs of uncertain function. The CDR3 is 15 residues long. V lost 3 bases, J lost 5 bases, and 9 bases stayed unmatched. In DNA form, the CDR3 reads TGTGCCAGAAGCTCGCCTGACAGGGGCGGGGAGACCCAGTACTTC. As protein: CARSSPDRGGETQYF.

J is TRBJ1-2 and V is TRBV18; tentatively, D is TRBD1 (6 bases). V lost 3 bases to trimming and J lost 2 bases, with 10 bases between them. This CDR3 region has 14 residues. In germline, CDR1 is KGHSH, CDR2 LQKENI. For the CDR3, the DNA is TGTGCCAGCTCACCCATGGACAGCAACTATGGCTACACCTTC. It specifies CASSPMDSNYGYTF.